The rows below give T cell receptor beta chains drawn from one sample of a study of blood T cell repertoires in COVID-19. Measured with immunoSEQ multiplex PCR; TCRdb has only the in-frame clones, and not every one. This table holds approximately 250,000 clones, about 87% found once. Sample: peripheral blood. The receptors stem from a human donor in a cohort sampled during active COVID-19. Each CDR3 is given with its conserved first and last residue. D genes are given only for firm matches. Rows may omit the clone size; those that give it use once, few, many or a size class.

d_call j_call cdr3_length clone_size v_call cdr3_nt cdr3_aa
TRBD2 TRBJ2-1 16 once TRBV9 TGTGCCAGCAGCGGGATAGCGGGGGGGCATAGAAATGAGCAGTTCTTC CASSGIAGGHRNEQFF
TRBD2 TRBJ2-4 15 . TRBV6-6 TGTGCCAGCAGTCGAAGCGGGGGGGCTAGGGACATTCAGTACTTC CASSRSGGARDIQYF
. TRBJ2-1 18 . TRBV2 TGTGCCAGCAGTGAATATCCAGGGGCGCCCAGCTCCTACAATGAGCAGTTCTTC CASSEYPGAPSSYNEQFF
TRBD1 TRBJ2-1 13 . TRBV19 TGTGCCAGTAGTGTTCAGGGGGAGAATGAGCAGTTCTTC CASSVQGENEQFF
. TRBJ1-2 13 . TRBV4-3 TGCGCCAGCAGCCAAGGTCAGGGCTATGGCTACACCTTC CASSQGQGYGYTF
TRBD2 TRBJ2-2 16 . TRBV7-9 TGTGCCAGCAGCTACGTAGCGGGAGGGCGCACCGGGGAGCTGTTTTTT CASSYVAGGRTGELFF
TRBD1 TRBJ2-2 15 . TRBV7-3 TGTGCCAGCAGCTATGGACAGGGGAACACCGGGGAGCTGTTTTTT CASSYGQGNTGELFF
. TRBJ1-3 11 . TRBV29-1 TGCAGCGCTTACAGGGGAAACACCATATATTTT CSAYRGNTIYF
. TRBJ1-1 12 . TRBV7-2 TGTGCCAGCAGCCCAACTGGGGGCTCGGCTTTCTTT CASSPTGGSAFF
TRBD2 TRBJ2-3 15 . TRBV3-1/TRBV3-2 TGTGCCAGCAGCCAAGTCGGGGGGGGGACAGATACGCAGTATTTT CASSQVGGGTDTQYF
TRBD2 TRBJ2-3 17 . TRBV15 TGTGCCACCAGCGGCCAAAGACTAGCGGGGGTCATCGATACGCAGTATTTT CATSGQRLAGVIDTQYF
TRBD1 TRBJ2-1 15 . TRBV27 TGTGCCAGCAGCTCCGGGACAGGACTTCTCAATGAGCAGTTCTTC CASSSGTGLLNEQFF
TRBD1 TRBJ1-1 18 once TRBV3-1/TRBV3-2 TGTGCCAGCAGCCATCCCGGGACAGAGAGGTGGGGAGGTACTGAAGCTTTCTTT CASSHPGTERWGGTEAFF
TRBD1 TRBJ1-4 13 . TRBV28 TGTGCCAGCTGGGACAGCGAAAATGAAAAACTGTTTTTT CASWDSENEKLFF
TRBD1 TRBJ1-2 14 . TRBV7-8 TGTGCCAGCAGCTTAGGGACAGGGGGCTATGGCTACACCTTC CASSLGTGGYGYTF
. TRBJ2-1 14 few TRBV23-1 TGCGCCAGCACCCGGGGTAGCTTACACAATGAGCAGTTCTTC CASTRGSLHNEQFF
TRBD1 TRBJ2-2 18 . TRBV3-1/TRBV3-2 TGTGCCAGCAGCCGAGGGGGACAGTTTATCTCGAACACCGGGGAGCTGTTTTTT CASSRGGQFISNTGELFF
. TRBJ2-2 13 . TRBV5-1 TGCGCCAGCAGCACCCGGAGGACCGGGGAGCTGTTTTTT CASSTRRTGELFF
TRBD1 TRBJ2-2 16 once TRBV5-1 TGCGCCAGCAGCATCCGGGACAGGGGAGTCACCCGGGAGCTGTTTTTT CASSIRDRGVTRELFF
. TRBJ1-2 16 once TRBV5-8 TGTGCCAGCAGCTTGGTTCTCAGGGAGGAGGACTATGGCTACACCTTC CASSLVLREEDYGYTF
TRBD2 TRBJ2-1 20 few TRBV18 TGTGCCAGCTCACCTCGAACGAGGACGGGGGGAACCCATGGGGCCAATGAGCAGTTCTTC CASSPRTRTGGTHGANEQFF
TRBD1 TRBJ2-7 14 . TRBV15 TGTGCCACCAGGGTGGACAGGGCCTCCTACGAGCAGTACTTC CATRVDRASYEQYF
TRBD1 TRBJ1-6 16 . TRBV27 TGTGCCAGCAGTCCCTCCCAGGGGGCCTATAATTCACCCCTCCACTTT CASSPSQGAYNSPLHF
. TRBJ1-1 14 . TRBV6-6 TGTGCCAGCAGCCCCAGGGGTAAGAACACTGAAGCTTTCTTT CASSPRGKNTEAFF
TRBD1 TRBJ1-1 13 . TRBV12-3/TRBV12-4 TGTGCCAGCAGATGGACAGGGGACACTGAAGCTTTCTTT CASRWTGDTEAFF
. TRBJ2-7 13 . TRBV6-5 TGTGCCAGCAGTTACTCGGAGGCCCACGAGCAGTACTTC CASSYSEAHEQYF
TRBD1 TRBJ1-2 13 . TRBV12-3/TRBV12-4 TGTGCCAGCAGGCAAGGGACAGGGAATGGCTACACCTTC CASRQGTGNGYTF
. TRBJ2-3 15 . TRBV7-9 TGTGCCAGCAGCCCACAAGGGGGGGGCACAGATACGCAGTATTTT CASSPQGGGTDTQYF
. TRBJ2-5 13 . TRBV11-3 TGTGCCAGCTCTCCTAGGTTCCCAGAGACCCAGTACTTC CASSPRFPETQYF
. TRBJ2-7 14 . TRBV11-2 TGTGCCAGCAGCTCATCGGGACTCCGAGTCGAGCAGTACTTC CASSSSGLRVEQYF
. TRBJ2-3 15 . TRBV19 TGTGCCAGTAGTTCCAGGCCCGGTCCCACAGATACGCAGTATTTT CASSSRPGPTDTQYF
TRBD2 TRBJ2-7 19 . TRBV4-1 TGCGCCAGCAGCCCGGATAGGACTAGCGGGAGCCCGAGCTCCTACGAGCAGTACTTC CASSPDRTSGSPSSYEQYF
. TRBJ2-5 12 . TRBV6-5 TGTGCCAGCAGTTACTCGGGGGAGGCCCAGTACTTC CASSYSGEAQYF
TRBD1 TRBJ2-7 14 . TRBV11-2 TGTGCCAGCAGCCAGGGGACAGGGGCGTACGAGCAGTACTTC CASSQGTGAYEQYF
TRBD2 TRBJ2-7 16 . TRBV2 TGTGCCAGCAGCCGACTAGCGGGAGGGCCTTCGGAGGAGCAGTACTTC CASSRLAGGPSEEQYF
. TRBJ1-2 16 . TRBV7-6 TGTGCCAGCAGCTTAAGACCAGGGAACCGGAACTATGGCTACACCTTC CASSLRPGNRNYGYTF
TRBD2 TRBJ2-7 16 . TRBV9 TGTGCCAGCAGCGGTGCAACTAGCGGCTTTGTGGGGGAGCAGTACTTC CASSGATSGFVGEQYF
. TRBJ2-7 16 once TRBV21-1 TGTGCCAGCAGCAAATCGGCTAGCGGGAGCTCCTACGAGCAGTACTTC CASSKSASGSSYEQYF
TRBD2 TRBJ2-7 15 . TRBV4-3 TGCGCCAGCAGCCAAGAGGCGGGGGGGTACTACGAGCAGTACTTC CASSQEAGGYYEQYF
TRBD1 TRBJ1-6 14 . TRBV5-5 TGTGCCAGCACCCCGGGACAGCCGAATTCACCCCTCCACTTT CASTPGQPNSPLHF
TRBD1 TRBJ2-1 16 . TRBV19 TGTGCCAGTAGTGGCTCGACAGGGCGTACGTTTAATGAGCAGTTCTTC CASSGSTGRTFNEQFF
. TRBJ1-5 13 . TRBV7-9 TGTGCCAGCAGCTTGGGTAGGGGCCAGCCCCAGCATTTT CASSLGRGQPQHF